This T cell receptor (beta chain) originates from a study of blood T cell repertoires in COVID-19. On the study more broadly: COVID-19 samples collected from the United States, Italy and Spain covered acute and convalescent phases. Sample material is recorded as cDNA or gDNA derived from T cells, B-cell-depleted T cells, or PBMCs.

Study processing details: From reference gene primer amplification, estimates of nucleated cell counts were derived. The method was immunoSEQ multiplex PCR; TCRdb's version includes in-frame clones alone and lacks a portion of them. That table furnishes V, J and clone size, whereas the DNA furnished D and trimming. The sample has approximately 480,000 clones, roughly nine tenths seen once. The CDR3 runs 12 residues. Germline values: CDR1 SNHLY, CDR2 FYNNEI. Trimming removed 7 bases at V and 0 bases at J, with 6 bases between. This clonotype originated in a young man with COVID-19, enrolled during active disease. The V gene is TRBV2, the J gene TRBJ1-2; D not certain. The material sequenced was peripheral blood. CDR3 in amino acids: CASNIANYGYTF. The CDR3, as DNA: TGTGCCAGCAATATCGCTAACTATGGCTACACCTTC.